This T cell receptor beta chain was identified during a study of shared clonotypes between healthy human individuals. Study-level findings and limits: In a few donors, approximately 5% of naive CD4 clonotypes appeared in common.

Germline V gene lookup returns CDR1 MNHEY and CDR2 SMNVEV (reference sequence). The V gene lost 4 bases and the J gene lost 0 bases, with 22 bases spanning the gap. The CDR3 loop spans 19 amino acids. CD45RO negativity and positive selection for CCR7 defined naive CD8 cells, a population that excluded terminally differentiated effector memory CD45RA+ cells. About this clone itself: What it recognizes is unknown.

The assay was immunoSEQ multiplex PCR, and TCRdb's table has in-frame clones only and misses some. The table lists roughly 2,000,000 clones, 80% to 95% of them singletons. This sequence originates from a young man in good health. Some clones in this sample may be carry-over from other donors' samples. Material for sequencing was naive CD8+ T cells from PBMCs. This chain uses TRBV27 with TRBJ2-4, with D possibly TRBD2 on 5 matching bases. In nucleotides, the CDR3 is TGTGCCAGCAGTTACCCCGCCTGGGGAGACGAGCTAGCCAAAAACATTCAGTACTTC. Its protein is CASSYPAWGDELAKNIQYF.